This is a list of T cell receptor beta chains from one sample in a study of T-cell memory formation after mild COVID-19. TCRdb independently ran MiXCR on the 5' RACE reads; one entry per CDR3 protein. The data show more than 400,000 distinct CDR3 sequences, 18% seen once. Source material: PBMCs or a T cell subset sorted from them (not recorded which). Receptor source: an adult woman who had mild COVID-19 (a few samples of this study predate the infection). Cell type and time point are not known. The CDR3 runs from the conserved cysteine through the conserved F or W. D genes are given only for firm matches. Clone size is given for some rows only: seen once, a few or many times, or a class if the clone is expanded.

TRBJ2-1 | TRBV7-6 | TRBD2 | . | TGTGCCAGCAGCACCCTAGCGGGGGCAAACTACAATGAGCAGTTCTTC | CASSTLAGANYNEQFF
TRBJ1-1 | TRBV7-9 | . | . | TGTGCCAGCAGAGGTATTACGGGGGCCACTGAAGCTTTCTTT | CASRGITGATEAFF
TRBJ1-3 | TRBV5-1 | . | . | TGCGCCAGCAGCTTGGCCGCGGGTTCATCTGGAAACACCATATATTTT | CASSLAAGSSGNTIYF
TRBJ1-2 | TRBV5-1 | TRBD1 | many | TGCGCCAGCAGCAAGGGACAGGTGGATGGCTACACCTTC | CASSKGQVDGYTF
TRBJ1-1 | TRBV5-1 | . | . | TGCGCCAGCAGCTTCGGGGGCCCGGTGAACAATGAAGCTTTCTTT | CASSFGGPVNNEAFF
TRBJ2-5 | TRBV11-2 | . | few | TGTGCCAGCGGGGTTGGGACCCAGTACTTC | CASGVGTQYF
TRBJ2-7 | TRBV6-6 | TRBD2 | few | TGTGCCAGCAGTCCACGGGGGGAGTTCTACGAGCAGTACTTC | CASSPRGEFYEQYF
TRBJ1-1 | TRBV5-1 | . | few | TGCGCCAGCAGCTTGGCCTCATGGGACACTGAAGCTTTCTTT | CASSLASWDTEAFF
TRBJ2-3 | TRBV12-3/TRBV12-4 | . | . | TGTGCCAGCAGTTTCGCGGGTGATACGCAGTATTTT | CASSFAGDTQYF
TRBJ1-2 | TRBV12-3/TRBV12-4 | . | . | TGTGCCAGCAGTTTAGGGGGGGACACCTTC | CASSLGGDTF
TRBJ1-1 | TRBV29-1 | TRBD1 | few | TGCAGCATCCGGGACAGGGGTGACGGCACTGAAGCTTTCTTT | CSIRDRGDGTEAFF
TRBJ1-1 | TRBV19 | . | . | TGTGCCAGTACCCCTGGGGCGGCTGAAGCTTTCTTT | CASTPGAAEAFF
TRBJ2-1 | TRBV20-1 | . | . | TGCAGTGCTAGAGACGGGCGGACCATGAACAATGAGCAGTTCTTC | CSARDGRTMNNEQFF
TRBJ1-5 | TRBV19 | . | . | TGTGCCAGTAGTATAGATCATATTCGGACAGTCAATCAGCCCCAGCATTTT | CASSIDHIRTVNQPQHF
TRBJ1-1 | TRBV4-1 | TRBD1 | . | TGCGCCAGCCGGGACAGGGCCACAAACACTGAAGCTTTCTTT | CASRDRATNTEAFF
TRBJ1-2 | TRBV12-3/TRBV12-4 | TRBD1 | . | TGTGCCAGCAGTCTCGGCACAGGGGCCGGCTACACCTTC | CASSLGTGAGYTF
TRBJ1-2 | TRBV29-1 | TRBD1 | . | TGCAGCGTTTTGAAGGGGGCGGCCCCGTCCTATGGCTACACCTTC | CSVLKGAAPSYGYTF
TRBJ2-2 | TRBV29-1 | TRBD1 | few | TGCAGCGTGGGGGACAGGGGGAACACCGGGGAGCTGTTTTTT | CSVGDRGNTGELFF
TRBJ2-7 | TRBV7-8 | . | medium-sized | TGTGCCAGCAGCTTAGCGGAGGGCGGTCCAACCTACGAGCAGTACTTC | CASSLAEGGPTYEQYF
TRBJ2-7 | TRBV7-3 | TRBD1 | few | TGTGCCAGCAGCCCCATGGGGGGACAGGGCTACGAGCAGTACTTC | CASSPMGGQGYEQYF
TRBJ2-2 | TRBV7-9 | TRBD1 | few | TGTGCCAGCAGCCCGCGGGACAGGGGGCTAGGCGGGGAGCTGTTTTTT | CASSPRDRGLGGELFF
TRBJ2-1 | TRBV6-5 | . | many | TGTGCCAGCCGAAGGACAACCTACAATGAGCAGTTCTTC | CASRRTTYNEQFF
TRBJ2-1 | TRBV7-2 | . | . | TGTGCCAGCAGCTTAGTGGCCCAGCGGGCTTACTACAATGAGCAGTTCTTC | CASSLVAQRAYYNEQFF
TRBJ2-7 | TRBV20-1 | TRBD1 | few | TGCAGTATCAAGGACAGGGCAAGCGGGCAGTACTTC | CSIKDRASGQYF
TRBJ1-5 | TRBV6-5 | TRBD1 | . | TGTGCCAGCAGTGCCGGGACAGGGTGGAATCAGCCCCAGCATTTT | CASSAGTGWNQPQHF
TRBJ2-7 | TRBV5-1 | TRBD1 | many | TGCGCCAGCACTTGGGGACAGGGAACCTACGAGCAGTACTTC | CASTWGQGTYEQYF
TRBJ2-1 | TRBV7-9 | . | few | TGTGCCAGCAGCTTAGGGGCTGCCCCCGCGGAGAATGAGCAGTTCTTC | CASSLGAAPAENEQFF
TRBJ1-2 | TRBV6-1 | . | few | TGTGCCAGCAGGCGAAGTCACGGTGAGGGTGGCTACACCTTC | CASRRSHGEGGYTF
TRBJ1-2 | TRBV4-2 | TRBD1 | few | TGTGCCAGCAGCCAAGAAATCAGGGGGTCGCGGGGCTACACCTTC | CASSQEIRGSRGYTF
TRBJ2-7 | TRBV3-1 | . | . | TGTGCCAGCAGCCACCCTGGGGGACTCTACGAGCAGTACTTC | CASSHPGGLYEQYF
TRBJ2-7 | TRBV4-3 | TRBD1 | . | TGCGCCAGCAGCCAATTTACAGGGGGAAGCTCCTACGAGCAGTACTTC | CASSQFTGGSSYEQYF
TRBJ2-1 | TRBV20-1 | . | . | TGCAGTGCCACCGGGAAAGCTTGGCATGAGCAGTTCTTC | CSATGKAWHEQFF
TRBJ2-1 | TRBV7-9 | . | . | TGTGCCAGCAGCGCCGAACCGGGACCGTCGTTCTTC | CASSAEPGPSFF
TRBJ2-1 | TRBV3-1 | . | . | TGTGCCAGCAGCCAAGAGTTCTTGAAGGGGCAGTTCTTC | CASSQEFLKGQFF
TRBJ1-5 | TRBV9 | . | . | TGTGCCAGCAGCGTAGGCTGGGGGAATCAGCCCCAGCATTTT | CASSVGWGNQPQHF
TRBJ2-3 | TRBV7-6 | . | . | TGTGCCAGCAGCTTTTCGGTGCCTGGTATTCTGCAGTATTTT | CASSFSVPGILQYF
TRBJ2-7 | TRBV20-1 | . | . | TGCAGTGCTAGGGGGACACAGGGCCGATACGAGCAGTACTTC | CSARGTQGRYEQYF
TRBJ1-1 | TRBV3-1 | . | . | TGTGCCAGCAGCCCACGCTCGGGGGCGGGAACTGAAGCTTTCTTT | CASSPRSGAGTEAFF
TRBJ1-1 | TRBV11-2 | TRBD1 | . | TGTGCCAGCACCGGACAGGGGCTGAACACTGAAGCTTTCTTT | CASTGQGLNTEAFF
TRBJ1-5 | TRBV6-5 | TRBD1 | . | TGTGCCAGCAGACGTGGGGACAGGATCAATCAGCCCCAGCATTTT | CASRRGDRINQPQHF